This T cell receptor beta chain was recorded in a study of CD4 T cell repertoires in COVID-19. At the level of the study: After 10 days of IL-2 expansion, CFSE-low cells were relabeled and restimulated with other coronavirus spikes. Study findings and constraints: SARS-CoV and/or HKU1 spike cultures shared between 7 and 25% of SARS-CoV-2 clonotypes.

Assay: immunoSEQ multiplex PCR; the TCRdb copy retains only in-frame clones and omits some. The sample has about 75,000 clones; 83% are singletons. V was shortened by 3 bases and J by 4 bases, with 5 bases between the two germline ends. CDR1 is MNHNS, CDR2 SASEGT, per germline. The CDR3 spans 12 residues. Comments on this clone: Its antigen is currently unknown.

Mild-to-severe COVID-19 survivors were the donors. The memory T cells were sequenced right after ex vivo isolation, without culture. The TCR was taken from a human donor who had COVID-19. V and J are TRBV6-1 and TRBJ2-3; D might be TRBD1 (5 bases). The source was CD4+ T cells from peripheral blood, collected after recovery from COVID-19. The CDR3 region is CASSETADTQYF. CDR3 nucleotides: TGTGCCAGCAGTGAGACAGCAGATACGCAGTATTTT.